Following are 2 T cell receptor beta chains from one sample sequenced in a study of OX40 agonist ivuxolimab in advanced cancers. Sequencing was performed with immunoSEQ multiplex PCR; in TCRdb, only in-frame clones are kept and a portion is missing. The sample consists of 52,000 or so clones, approximately 81% of them appearing once. This specimen was CD4+ or CD8+ T cells sorted from blood, taken in a trial of the OX40 agonist ivuxolimab. Source of these receptors: an adult with an advanced solid tumor such as melanoma, head and neck, liver or kidney cancer.

The chain combines TRBV7-2 with TRBJ1-2; D is undetermined. Germline assignment: CDR1 SGHTA and CDR2 FQGNSA. CDR3 size: 16 residues. Trimming removed 5 bases at V and 2 bases at J, with 18 bases between. The CDR3 DNA is TGTGCCAGCAGCCCCGGCGGTTTAGGGAGCAACTATGGCTACACCTTC. It codes for CASSPGGLGSNYGYTF. Full variable domain (remainder filled in from reference TRBV7-2 and TRBJ1-2): GAGVSQSPSNKVTEKGKDVELRCDPISGHTALYWYRQSLGQGLEFLIYFQGNSAPDKSGLPSDRFSAERTGGSVSTLTIQRTQQEDSAVYLCASSPGGLGSNYGYTFGSGTRLTVV.

This clone was seen once. The V and J genes are TRBV15 and TRBJ1-5; D gene unclear. V was shortened by 4 bases and J by 9 bases, with 10 bases between the two germline ends. The CDR3 consists of 12 residues. Germline loops: CDR1 LNHNV, CDR2 YYDKDF (reference sequence). CDR3 coding DNA: TGTGCCACCAGCACGCCGCTGGCGCCCCAGCATTTT. It encodes CATSTPLAPQHF.